This TCR beta chain came from a study of cytomegalovirus exposure and HLA in healthy donors (dated by TCRdb to 2016 to 2017). In terms of the full investigation: An earlier analysis of 587 of the donors reported roughly 270 Gb of sequence data and around 120 million unique TCR beta sequences from 150 million to 200 million T cells. Roughly 300 gigabases of sequencing data and approximately 84 million unique TCR sequences were included in an early release covering about 700 HLA-typed donors. Of the roughly 400 genotyped donors, 81% were placed in the genetic ancestry cluster associated with self-reported Caucasian donors. The aim of the study was to test whether cataloging public T cell receptors could identify signatures of past pathogen exposure. The study used immunosequencing to profile the T cell repertoires of hundreds of subjects and linked those repertoires to cytomegalovirus serostatus. Besides the first cohort of under 700 subjects, a separate validation cohort made up of 120 different subjects was used. High-throughput TCR immunosequencing, statistical association of individual TCRs with disease status, and machine learning were combined to predict cytomegalovirus infection status. In a later analysis, previously published TCR beta repertoires from hundreds of donors were re-analyzed and high-resolution HLA genotyping was added so that TCR occurrence patterns could be studied. Rather than drawing on any new phenotypic data, the later analysis identified candidate immune exposures from TCR beta sequences and the way those sequences occurred across donors. To decide whether each TCR beta V gene segment behaved as functional or pseudogenic, an earlier analysis of some 600 of the donors relied on high-throughput TCR beta sequencing. Donor age, sex, ethnicity and CMV serostatus were collected together with the repertoire data. A later genetic analysis used genome-wide SNP genotypes for about 65% of the roughly 700 donors, treating that subset as a discovery cohort. Every discovery cohort repertoire had been produced on one sequencing platform. HLA typing covered class I and class II loci at four-digit resolution. The number of donors typed differed by locus, with about 629-630 for A, B, C, DRB1 and DQB1, roughly 520 for DQA1, under 610 for DPA1, and approximately 470 for DPB1. Roughly 5 DR-DQ haplotypes were handled as single units for association and clustering, since linkage in the cohort was strong. Among almost 400 genotyped donors of the cohort, an average of approximately 250,000 unique TCR beta nucleotide sequences were sequenced per donor, roughly a sixth of them non-productive.

Libraries were prepared through the immunoSEQ multiplex PCR assay. For the multiplex PCR, a mixture combining 60 forward primers for TCR Vbeta segments and 13 reverse primers for TCR Jbeta segments was used. Amplification of the CDR3 region of rearranged TCR beta genes was performed with a multiplex PCR assay on genomic DNA. Amplified TCR beta libraries were sequenced as 87-base-pair reads on the Illumina HiSeq System. As for how the authors treated the data: In a later analysis, about 80 million unique TCR beta chains were counted across the 500 to 850 repertoires, and roughly 10 million of these chains were shared by at least two donors. Raw reads were error-corrected and collapsed into unique sequences by a nearest-neighbor algorithm in which closely related sequences were merged to remove PCR and sequencing errors. To assign V, D and J gene segments, CDR3 sequences were aligned to IMGT reference sequences. For a sequence to be retained, at least a six-nucleotide match to both a V gene segment and a J gene segment was required. Rearrangements were called productive when the CDR3 lacked stop codons and stayed in frame with V and J; all others were non-productive. Following IMGT convention, CDR3 was defined as the stretch from the second conserved V-encoded cysteine to the conserved J-encoded phenylalanine. The earlier analysis of 587 of the donors excluded any sequence lacking an unambiguous match to a single V gene segment. In an earlier analysis of several hundred of the donors, V segments were called functional above 56.7% productive rearrangements and were called segregating when the between-donor standard deviation exceeded 5%. A statistical classification framework was developed to diagnose cytomegalovirus status using the catalog of TCR beta chain sequences. A later analysis assigned V and J genes by comparing TCR nucleotide sequences with IMGT/GENE-DB human TR gene sequences. A later analysis assigned CDR3 sequences and most-parsimonious VDJ recombination scenarios with the TCRdist pipeline. In a later analysis, each TCR beta chain was defined by its CDR3 amino acid sequence together with its V-gene family, and reads without a unique V-gene family were excluded. In a later analysis, a few hundred highly shared, low-generation-probability nucleotide sequences were removed to address suspected cross-contamination and a sequencing artifact. For each public chain, a later analysis derived a clonal expansion index from normalized ranks of inferred template counts within each repertoire. In a later analysis, generation probabilities were computed with a VDJ recombination model fitted to out-of-frame rearrangements, and the resulting probabilities were checked against IGoR. A later analysis scored TCR-TCR, TCR-HLA and TCR-CMV co-occurrence with hypergeometric tests, applying a repertoire-size bias correction to TCR pairs. False discovery rates were estimated in a later analysis by permuting HLA or CMV assignments 20 times. In a later analysis, co-occurring TCRs were grouped using DBSCAN, and TCRdist sequence similarity was added for clustering within HLA-allele-positive subsets. For co-occurrence clustering, repertoires with fewer than 30,000 or more than 120,000 public chains were excluded, along with a handful of repertoires with anomalous nucleotide sharing. TCRdb provides this immuneACCESS table in a form limited to in-frame rearrangements. Some clones are lacking; in checked studies, under half of them reflect an unresolved V gene, and why the rest are absent is not known. D and trimming come from the DNA, and the V and J calls and clone size come from that table. Recorded for this sample are roughly 150,000 clones; 70% to 85% of them occurred a single time. The ten largest clonotypes hold over 2.5% of the sample.

On this clone: Its antigen target is currently unknown. No clone much larger than this one lies a single base away; base qualities are absent.

The cysteine opens and the phenylalanine closes a CDR3 of 15 amino acids. CDR3 DNA only is kept here, 45 bases in frame from base 1. V lost 4 bases and J lost 3 bases, and the count of bases not matched to a germline gene is 9. CDR1 SGHRS and CDR2 YFSETQ are derived from the germline V gene. Broad study findings and their caveats: Most TCR sequences were seen in very few donors, while some public TCRs were found in many individuals. In a later genetic analysis, a missense DCLRE1C variant was associated with V-gene and J-gene trimming of TCR beta chains, and the association was replicated in an independent cohort. Cytomegalovirus status was reported to be diagnosed by the classifier with high specificity and sensitivity in both the original and validation cohorts. Roughly 15 rarely observed V segments, including chromosome 9 orphons, were excluded from the earlier analysis of some 590 of the donors because counts were too low. Presence/absence analyses assumed roughly uniform sequencing depth across donors, an assumption that may not hold. In a later analysis, TCR association rates were found to vary across HLA loci, with the most associated TCRs seen for DRB1 alleles and the fewest for HLA-C alleles. The study listed over 150 TCR beta chains as associated with cytomegalovirus. In a later analysis, some 18,000 TCR beta sequences were associated with specific HLA alleles at a false discovery rate of 0.05. When HLA alleles, especially DR and DQ, strongly co-occurred, TCR associations were difficult to assign to individual alleles. Because some donors lacked HLA typing at each locus, the association tests relied only on the typed subset. Correlated functional status among segregating V segments might be attributable to linkage disequilibrium, but an unknown experimental factor could not be ruled out. A later genetic analysis reported fewer N-insertions in productive TCRs among donors in an Asian-associated ancestry cluster than the roughly 670-donor mean. This cohort had only TCR beta chains sequenced, and the lack of alpha or paired-chain data limited which features could be detected. The sequencing pipeline was judged likely to have produced a cluster of highly shared sequence variants as a technical artifact. Several of the top co-occurrence clusters appeared to be linked to parvovirus B19, influenza, CMV and Epstein-Barr virus, according to a later analysis. For the cohort, immune exposure information was limited to CMV serostatus. According to the authors, the approach could potentially be generalized to other disease states and immunological phenotypes. In a later analysis, HLA-associated TCR beta chains were found to be more clonally expanded and to have lower generation probabilities than equally common non-associated chains. A further reported finding was that TCR beta sequences accurately predicted the HLA-A and HLA-B alleles for most subjects in the first cohort. In an earlier analysis of more than 500 of the donors, most TCR beta V segments appeared in productive rearrangements about 87% or about 30% of the time, broadly matching IMGT annotations. A few of the identified cytomegalovirus-associated TCR beta chains were confirmed in vitro to be specific for cytomegalovirus antigens. The 87-base-pair reads could not distinguish some IMGT-functional V segments, including TRBV6-2 and TRBV6-3, so those segments were excluded. A later analysis found that most CMV-associated TCR beta chains appeared HLA-restricted, with HLA associations seemingly driven largely by CMV exposure.

The cohort comprised more than 550 healthy bone marrow donors. At the time of sampling, every cohort member was nominally healthy, though immune exposures that went unrecorded were likely present. The donor was CMV seronegative and was included in the group of several hundred seronegative cohort members. A peripheral blood sample was provided by each donor, and peripheral blood mononuclear cells were used for TCR beta sequencing. The Qiagen DNeasy Blood Extraction Kit was used to extract genomic DNA from the blood cell samples. The chain is made from TRBV5-1 and TRBJ2-5, with 7 middle bases fitting TRBD1. The sequence was collected from a male donor in good health and CMV-seronegative. Sequencing was done on a sample of PBMCs. Here the CDR3 is given as CASSPGTDFEETQYF. The DNA sequence is TGCGCCAGCAGCCCTGGGACAGACTTTGAAGAGACCCAGTACTTC. The full variable domain, with segments outside the CDR3 supplied by the reference TRBV5-1 and TRBJ2-5 proteins, appears as KAGVTQTPRYLIKTRGQQVTLSCSPISGHRSVSWYQQTPGQGLQFLFEYFSETQRNKGNFPGRFSGRQFSNSRSEMNVSTLELGDSALYLCASSPGTDFEETQYFGPGTRLLVL.